The 19 T cell receptor beta chains below were found in one sample sequenced in a study of blood T cell repertoires in COVID-19. Only in-frame clones appear in the TCRdb table, and some are missing; sequencing was by immunoSEQ multiplex PCR. Among a few hundred thousand clones listed, around 86% were seen once. The sequenced sample was PBMCs or T cells enriched from blood (not recorded which). All receptors derive from a woman aged 45 to 65 who had recovered from COVID-19.

This chain connects TRBV19 to TRBJ2-1; D uncertain. This CDR3 is built from 12 residues. V was shortened by 4 bases and J by 10 bases, with 11 bases between the two germline ends. Germline CDR1 and CDR2: LNHDA and SQIVND (reference sequence). CDR3 in DNA: TGTGCCAGTAGTAGGATCGGGTGGGAGCAGTTCTTC. Translating gives CASSRIGWEQFF.

The gene calls are TRBV30 and TRBJ1-1; weak D call: TRBD1 (5 bases). The CDR3 is 15 amino acids. Trimming shortened V by 0 bases and J by 4 bases, and 15 bases separated the two germline ends. CDR1 and CDR2 from the germline V gene are GTSNPN and SVGIG (reference sequence). The CDR3 loop reads CAWSVLGGGSTEAFF. The DNA for the CDR3 is TGTGCCTGGAGTGTACTCGGGGGGGGGAGCACTGAAGCTTTCTTT.

The chain is built from TRBV7-2 and TRBJ2-1, with 12 nucleotides matching TRBD2. Germline loops: CDR1 SGHTA, CDR2 FQGNSA. V was pared by 5 bases and J by 7 bases, with 6 bases of the junction left unmatched. The CDR3 has 15 residues. CDR3 sequence (DNA): TGTGCCAGCAGCCTGACTAGCGGGAGTCAAAATGAGCAGTTCTTC. It specifies CASSLTSGSQNEQFF. The full variable domain, in which reference TRBV7-2 and TRBJ2-1 provide the parts outside the CDR3, is GAGVSQSPSNKVTEKGKDVELRCDPISGHTALYWYRQSLGQGLEFLIYFQGNSAPDKSGLPSDRFSAERTGGSVSTLTIQRTQQEDSAVYLCASSLTSGSQNEQFFGPGTRLTVL.

The rearrangement joins TRBV27 to TRBJ2-3; D might be TRBD2 (5 bases). This CDR3 contains 13 residues. CDR1 and CDR2 (germline): MNHEY, SMNVEV (reference sequence). V was shortened by 6 bases and J by 2 bases, with 9 bases between the two germline ends. CDR3 nucleotides: TGTGCCAGCAGGGAGGCCCACACAGATACGCAGTATTTT. Encoded protein: CASREAHTDTQYF.

This sequence joins TRBV2 and TRBJ2-2; a possible D gene is TRBD1 (5 bases). V lost 5 bases and J 4 bases, leaving 17 bases between the germline ends. This CDR3 region has 16 residues. The germline V gene encodes CDR1 SNHLY and CDR2 FYNNEI. CDR3 DNA: TGTGCCAGCAGTAGCTTGCAGGGATGGAGCACCGGGGAGCTGTTTTTT. Protein product: CASSSLQGWSTGELFF. The variable domain in full, completed from reference TRBV2 and TRBJ2-2, reads EPEVTQTPSHQVTQMGQEVILRCVPISNHLYFYWYRQILGQKVEFLVSFYNNEISEKSEIFDDQFSVERPDGSNFTLKIRSTKLEDSAMYFCASSSLQGWSTGELFFGEGSRLTVL.

V gene TRBV3-1 (or the pseudogene TRBV3-2) combines with J gene TRBJ2-7; 7 bases are a match to TRBD2. The CDR3 extends over 11 amino acids. CDR1 LGHDT and CDR2 YNNKEL come from the germline V gene (reference sequence). V lost 8 bases, J lost 6 bases, and 4 bases stayed unmatched. The CDR3 loop reads CASGRGFEQYF. CDR3 sequence (DNA): TGTGCCAGCGGGAGGGGTTTCGAGCAGTACTTC.

V usage is TRBV7-2 and J usage is TRBJ2-1; D perhaps matches TRBD2 (6 bases). Germline V gene lookup returns CDR1 SGHTA and CDR2 FQGNSA. V shed 6 bases and J shed 6 bases, with 12 bases lying between them. The CDR3 contains 13 residues. CDR3 nucleotides: TGTGCCAGCAGTTCCTCCGGGAGCAATGAGCAGTTCTTC. Its translation: CASSSSGSNEQFF.

J is TRBJ1-5 and V is TRBV30; D may be TRBD1 (5 bases). The CDR3 totals 14 residues. V was shortened by 2 bases and J by 4 bases, with 12 bases between the two germline ends. From germline, CDR1 is GTSNPN and CDR2 SVGIG (reference sequence). This chain's CDR3 is CAWSQTTENQPQHF. The CDR3, as DNA: TGTGCCTGGAGTCAAACGACAGAAAATCAGCCCCAGCATTTT.

This sequence joins TRBV3-1 (or the pseudogene TRBV3-2) and TRBJ1-6; D is perhaps TRBD1 (5 bases). The germline CDR1 and CDR2 sequences are LGHDT and YNNKEL (reference sequence). The V gene lost 4 bases and the J gene lost 12 bases, with 10 bases spanning the gap. The CDR3 has 12 residues. The CDR3 DNA reads as TGTGCCAGCAGCCCCTCGACAGTACCCCTCCACTTT. Translated, it gives CASSPSTVPLHF.

V gene TRBV27 combines with J gene TRBJ2-7; TRBD2 aligns across 11 bases. The CDR3 has 20 amino acids. J was trimmed by 0 bases and V by 3 bases; bases with no gene match: 16. Germline V gives CDR1 MNHEY, CDR2 SMNVEV (reference sequence). The CDR3 sequence: CASSFSGTSGSMMSSYEQYF. CDR3 nucleotides: TGTGCCAGCAGTTTCTCCGGGACTAGCGGTAGTATGATGAGCTCCTACGAGCAGTACTTC.

The chain couples TRBV6-2 or TRBV6-3 to TRBJ2-1; D is uncertain. In germline, CDR1 is MNHEY, CDR2 SVGEGT. V was trimmed by 2 bases and J by 8 bases, leaving 13 bases between them. The CDR3 contains 14 residues. The CDR3 bases are TGTGCCAGCAGTTACGGGCTTATTTCTTATGAGCAGTTCTTC. Protein sequence: CASSYGLISYEQFF.

This clone was seen only once. The chain recombines TRBV9 with TRBJ2-1, with 10 bases matching TRBD1. Germline V CDR1 and CDR2: SGDLS, YYNGEE. CDR3 length: 15 amino acids. The trim removed 4 bases at V and 3 bases at J, leaving 4 bases unmatched. The DNA of the CDR3 is TGTGCCAGCAGCCCGGGACAGGGGAACTACAATGAGCAGTTCTTC. It is translated as CASSPGQGNYNEQFF.

This clone has just a few counts. CDR3 nucleotide sequence: TGCGCCAGCAGTCGCGGACAGGGGAGTGGCTACACCTTC. Its translation: CASSRGQGSGYTF. This rearrangement joins TRBV5-1 to TRBJ1-2, with 9 bases matching TRBD1. Trimming at V came to 5 bases and at J to 7 bases, leaving 6 bases not matched to a gene. This CDR3 has 13 residues. CDR1 and CDR2 from the germline V gene are SGHRS and YFSETQ.

The rearrangement joins TRBV18 to TRBJ1-2; TRBD1 matches at 7 bases. Germline V gene data show CDR1 as KGHSH and CDR2 as LQKENI. V lost 0 bases and J lost 4; bases outside the gene matches: 5. The CDR3 loop spans 15 amino acids. As DNA, the CDR3 is TGTGCCAGCTCACCACCGACGACAGGGCCCTATGGCTACACCTTC. It encodes CASSPPTTGPYGYTF.

The chain links TRBV5-6 to TRBJ2-1; 7 bases match TRBD1. The CDR3 consists of 14 residues. CDR1 is SGHDT, CDR2 YYEEEE, per germline. V trimming: 2 bases; J trimming: 8 bases; junction bases outside the gene matches: 7. The CDR3 spells CASSFGRGRYEQFF. The CDR3, as DNA: TGTGCCAGCAGCTTCGGAAGGGGGCGGTATGAGCAGTTCTTC.

V gene TRBV7-8 combines with J gene TRBJ1-6; D is undetermined. Germline CDR1 SGHVS, CDR2 FQNEAQ. Trimming took 5 bases from V and 7 from J, leaving 15 bases between them. The length of the CDR3 is 15 residues. In nucleotides, the CDR3 is TGTGCCAGCAGCCGAGAGGCCGGAGCCAATTCACCCCTCCACTTT. Its translation is CASSREAGANSPLHF.

The chain uses TRBV7-9 and TRBJ1-2, with 7 bases matching TRBD1. V trimming: 6 bases; J trimming: 14 bases; junction bases outside the gene matches: 9. The CDR3 contains 11 residues. Germline assignment: CDR1 SEHNR and CDR2 FQNEAQ (reference sequence). CDR3 nucleotides: TGTGCCAGCAGAGACCGAGAGACAGGGACCTTC. Amino acids: CASRDRETGTF.

The chain carries TRBV3-1 (or the pseudogene TRBV3-2) and TRBJ2-5; possibly TRBD1 for D (6 bases). Looked up from germline, CDR1 is LGHDT and CDR2 is YNNKEL (reference sequence). CDR3 size: 14 residues. Trimming stripped 4 bases from V and 2 bases from J, with 11 bases between. The CDR3 sequence is CASSPLGGQETQYF. In DNA form, the CDR3 reads TGTGCCAGCAGCCCCCTAGGGGGACAAGAGACCCAGTACTTC.

V usage is TRBV5-1 and J usage is TRBJ1-3; D unresolved. CDR3 size: 14 residues. Trimming pared 4 bases from V and 6 bases from J, leaving 14 bases between. Germline-derived CDR1 and CDR2 are SGHRS and YFSETQ. The CDR3 sequence: CASSNSPSENTIYF. The CDR3 DNA sequence: TGCGCCAGCAGCAACAGCCCCTCAGAAAACACCATATATTTT.